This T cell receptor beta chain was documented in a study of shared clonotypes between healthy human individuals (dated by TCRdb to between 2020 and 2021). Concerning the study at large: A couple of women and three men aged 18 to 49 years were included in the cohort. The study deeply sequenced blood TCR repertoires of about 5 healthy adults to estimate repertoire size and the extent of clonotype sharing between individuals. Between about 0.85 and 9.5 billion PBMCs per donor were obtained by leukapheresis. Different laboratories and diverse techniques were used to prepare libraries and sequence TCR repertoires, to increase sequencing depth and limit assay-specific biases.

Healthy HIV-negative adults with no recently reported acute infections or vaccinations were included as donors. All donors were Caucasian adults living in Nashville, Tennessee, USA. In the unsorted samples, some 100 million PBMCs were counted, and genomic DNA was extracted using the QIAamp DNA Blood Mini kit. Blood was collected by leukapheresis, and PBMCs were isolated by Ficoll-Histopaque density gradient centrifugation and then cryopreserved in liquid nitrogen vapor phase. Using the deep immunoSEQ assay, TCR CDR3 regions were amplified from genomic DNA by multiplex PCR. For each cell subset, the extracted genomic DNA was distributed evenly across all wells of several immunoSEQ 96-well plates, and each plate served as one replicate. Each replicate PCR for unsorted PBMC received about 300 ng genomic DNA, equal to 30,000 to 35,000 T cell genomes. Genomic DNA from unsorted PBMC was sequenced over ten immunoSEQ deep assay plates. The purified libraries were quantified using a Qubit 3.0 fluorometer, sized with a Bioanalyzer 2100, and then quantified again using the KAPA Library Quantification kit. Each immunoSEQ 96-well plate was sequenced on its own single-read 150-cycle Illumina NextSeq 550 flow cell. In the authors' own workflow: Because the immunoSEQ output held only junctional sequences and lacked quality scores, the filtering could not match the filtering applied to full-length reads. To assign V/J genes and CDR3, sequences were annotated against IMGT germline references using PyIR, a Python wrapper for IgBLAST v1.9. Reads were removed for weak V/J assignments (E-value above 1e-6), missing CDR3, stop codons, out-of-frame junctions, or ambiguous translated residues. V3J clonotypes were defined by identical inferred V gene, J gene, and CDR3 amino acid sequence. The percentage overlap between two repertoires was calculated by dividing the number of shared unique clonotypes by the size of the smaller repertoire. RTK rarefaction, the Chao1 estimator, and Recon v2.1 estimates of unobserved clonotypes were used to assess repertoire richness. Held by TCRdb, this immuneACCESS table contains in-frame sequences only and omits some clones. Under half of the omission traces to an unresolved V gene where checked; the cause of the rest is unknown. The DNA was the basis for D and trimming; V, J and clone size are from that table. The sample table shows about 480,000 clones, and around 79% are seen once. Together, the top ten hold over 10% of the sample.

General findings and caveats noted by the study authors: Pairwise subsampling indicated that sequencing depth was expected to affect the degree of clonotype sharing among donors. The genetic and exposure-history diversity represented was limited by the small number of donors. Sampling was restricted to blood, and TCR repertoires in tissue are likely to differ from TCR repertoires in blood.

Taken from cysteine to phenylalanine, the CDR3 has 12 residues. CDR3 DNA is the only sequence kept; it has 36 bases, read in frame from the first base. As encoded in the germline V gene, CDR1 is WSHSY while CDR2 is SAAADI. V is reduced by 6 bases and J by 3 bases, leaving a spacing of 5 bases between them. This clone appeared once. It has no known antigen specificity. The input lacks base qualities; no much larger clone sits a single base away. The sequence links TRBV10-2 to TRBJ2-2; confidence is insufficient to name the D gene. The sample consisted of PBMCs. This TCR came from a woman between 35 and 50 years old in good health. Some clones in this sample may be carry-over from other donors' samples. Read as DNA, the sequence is TGCGCCAGCAGAGCATACACCGGGGAGCTGTTTTTT. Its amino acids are CASRAYTGELFF.